This T cell receptor (beta chain) was found in a study of shared clonotypes between healthy human individuals. Caucasian adults living in Nashville, Tennessee, provided all samples. As for this clone: No antigen is known for it.

CDR3 length: 12 amino acids. V was clipped by 6 bases and J by 7 bases, with 12 bases between them. Germline V gene data show CDR1 as SNHLY and CDR2 as FYNNEI. Deep level was the assay's run setting. TCRdb's table, derived via immunoSEQ multiplex PCR, lists solely in-frame clones and lacks some. The table lists 500,000 to 550,000 clones, about 96% of them singletons. Whole-study results and caveats: Compared with clonotypes that all four donors shared, non-shared clonotypes had lower generation probabilities.

The chain employs TRBV2 and TRBJ1-2; maybe TRBD1 (6 bases). The sequence derives from a woman in her twenties or thirties in good health. Sequenced material: naive CD4+ T cells sorted from blood. Regarding subset: CD45RA+ positively selected. In nucleotides, the CDR3 is TGTGCCAGCAGGGCAGGGGTTGGTGGCTACACCTTC. Amino acid sequence: CASRAGVGGYTF.